This T cell receptor beta chain was found in a study of T cell responses to AZD1222 COVID-19 vaccine. About the study: Second-dose recipients at about 4 or about 12 weeks were treated as one pooled group.

This clone was seen many times. Its antigen is still unknown. The CDR3 loop spans 15 amino acids. Germline V gene lookup returns CDR1 KGHSH and CDR2 LQKENI. Trimming cost V 7 bases and J 7 bases; bases outside gene matches: 16. Using immunoSEQ multiplex PCR, the repertoire was profiled, and TCRdb retains in-frame clones only, with some absent. The table has tens of thousands of clones, about four fifths seen once. Study outcomes and limitations: Most donors were white British and more were female, and clonal diversity was possibly underestimated. When two AZD1222 doses had been given, Spike-specific TCR breadth and depth rose. Repertoires were obtained only post-peak T cell response.

The gene calls are TRBV18 and TRBJ2-7; 7 nucleotides match TRBD2. The material was peripheral blood, obtained on day 0 of AZD1222 vaccination. This receptor was obtained from an adult in good health. As DNA, the CDR3 is TGTGCCAGCTACCCGGGGGGTAGCGGAGTTGGAGAGCAGTACTTC. Translation: CASYPGGSGVGEQYF.